The 5 T cell receptor beta chains below were found in one sample sequenced in a study of blood T cells in healthy people across ages. A second PCR, run for about 7 to 11 cycles, used a sample-barcoded 5' primer plus a J-beta primer mix. TCRdb passed the 5' RACE reads through MiXCR, listing each CDR3 protein once. The sample contains 1.8 million or so distinct CDR3 sequences, approximately 40% of which appear only once. Input material: blood. Receptors were obtained from a human donor in good health.

The chain carries TRBV7-2 and TRBJ2-4; 12 bases match TRBD2. The CDR3 extends over 14 amino acids. After removal of 1 base from V and 14 bases from J, the junction contained 6 bases not matched to a gene. Germline assignment: CDR1 SGHTA and CDR2 FQGNSA. In DNA form, the CDR3 reads TGTGCCAGCAGCTTAGGTCCACTAGCGGGGGGAGAGTACTTC. It is translated as CASSLGPLAGGEYF.

This clonotype has just a few counts. The chain combines TRBV9 with TRBJ1-2; D gene unclear. Germline V CDR1 and CDR2: SGDLS, YYNGEE. This CDR3 has 16 amino acids. V dropped 0 bases and J dropped 7 bases, with 19 bases sitting between them. The CDR3 coding sequence is TGTGCCAGCAGCGTAGGGATGACGGGCGGTCTCTTTGGCTACACCTTC. Protein: CASSVGMTGGLFGYTF.

The chain has TRBV20-1 and TRBJ2-7; 8 nucleotides align to TRBD1. Germline V lookup: CDR1 DFQATT, CDR2 SNEGSKA (reference sequence). The CDR3 has 13 residues. The V and J ends lost 8 bases and 0 bases, in that order; junction bases with no gene match: 6. The CDR3 reads CSIKQGVSYEQYF. CDR3 coding DNA: TGCAGTATTAAACAGGGGGTCTCCTACGAGCAGTACTTC.

V is TRBV29-1 and J is TRBJ2-1; tentatively, D is TRBD2 (5 bases). There are 16 residues in the CDR3. Germline V gives CDR1 SQVTM, CDR2 ANQGSEA. Deletions cut 6 bases from V and 5 bases from J, with 23 bases between. Written as DNA, the CDR3 is TGCAGCGTCATGACTATGGGTGAGAATGCTGACAATGAGCAGTTCTTC. Protein: CSVMTMGENADNEQFF.

Concerning this clonotype: Sequence at one end of the junction differs from germline and may be a read error. The chain carries TRBV6-1 and TRBJ2-3; a possible D gene is TRBD2 (5 bases). From germline, CDR1 is MNHNS and CDR2 SASEGT. This CDR3 has 15 residues. The CDR3 DNA reads TGTGCCAGCCCCCAAGGACCGGGGAGCACAGATACGCAGAATTTT. It translates to CASPQGPGSTDTQNF.